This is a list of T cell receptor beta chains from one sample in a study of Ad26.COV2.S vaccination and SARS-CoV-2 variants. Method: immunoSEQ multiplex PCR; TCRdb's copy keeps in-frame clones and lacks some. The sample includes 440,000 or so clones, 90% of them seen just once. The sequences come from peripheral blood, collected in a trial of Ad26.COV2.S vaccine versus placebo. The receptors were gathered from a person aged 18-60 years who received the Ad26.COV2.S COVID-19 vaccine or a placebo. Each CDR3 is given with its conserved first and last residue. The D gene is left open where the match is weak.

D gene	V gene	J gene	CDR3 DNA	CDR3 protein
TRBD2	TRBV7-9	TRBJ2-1	TGTGCCAGCAGCCCGGGGCTAGCGGGACTGCATGAGCAGTTCTTC	CASSPGLAGLHEQFF
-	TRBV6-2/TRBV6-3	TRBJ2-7	TGTGCCAGCAGTTACGTGGACGAGCAGTACTTC	CASSYVDEQYF
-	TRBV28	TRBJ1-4	TGTGCCAGCAGTTCCCCGGGGGCCCAGGGGATCGAAAAACTGTTTTTT	CASSSPGAQGIEKLFF
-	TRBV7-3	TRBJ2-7	TGTGCCAGCAGCTTAACGGGCGGTACCTACGAGCAGTACTTC	CASSLTGGTYEQYF
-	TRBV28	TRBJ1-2	TGTGCCAGCAGGGCATCGACAGCCCCTTATGGCTACACCTTC	CASRASTAPYGYTF
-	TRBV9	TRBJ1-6	TGTGCCAGCAGCGTCCGGGGTAATTCACCCCTCCACTTT	CASSVRGNSPLHF
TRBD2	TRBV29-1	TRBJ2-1	TGCAGCGTTGGAAACCCACTCGGGACTAGCGGGTATAGCTCCTACAATGAGCAGTTCTTC	CSVGNPLGTSGYSSYNEQFF
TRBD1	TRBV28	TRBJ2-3	TGTGCCAGCAGTTCCGGGACAGGGGGCCGCACAGATACGCAGTATTTT	CASSSGTGGRTDTQYF
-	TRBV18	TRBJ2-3	TGTGCCAGCTCAGAACTTTCCTCGGGAGCAGATACGCAGTATTTT	CASSELSSGADTQYF
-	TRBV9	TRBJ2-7	TGTGCCAGCAGCGTAGGGGGGAACTCCTACGAGCAGTACTTC	CASSVGGNSYEQYF